This T cell receptor (beta chain) was captured by sequencing in a study of cytomegalovirus exposure and HLA in healthy donors. Study information: A later analysis reported the same platform for the 120 validation repertoires and the approximately 700 first-cohort repertoires. Study conclusions and caveats: In the 95 to 150 validation repertoires, a later analysis found that first-cohort TCR clusters tended to co-occur. Listed as cytomegalovirus-associated were 150 to 200 TCR beta chains.

Between the trimmed V and J ends, which lost 3 bases and 2 bases, there was a span of 12 bases. This CDR3 spans 14 amino acids. Germline CDR1 SGHRS, CDR2 YFSETQ. This clone is a singleton in its sample. Its target is not known. Clones were sequenced by immunoSEQ multiplex PCR, and TCRdb holds only the in-frame ones, with some missing. Of tens of thousands of clones listed, approximately 91% are singletons. Specimen: PBMCs. The V gene is TRBV5-1, the J gene TRBJ2-7; the D gene is possibly TRBD2 (5 bases). The receptor was isolated from a young man in good health and CMV-seronegative. The CDR3 nucleotides read TGCGCCAGCAGCTGGACGGGGAAGGCCTACGAGCAGTACTTC. Translating it yields CASSWTGKAYEQYF.